One sample yielded the 7 T cell receptor beta chains listed below, sequenced in a study of regulatory T cells in long-lasting Graves disease. Arm-PCR of CDR3 regions and iRepertoire HTBI primers were used to build TCR beta libraries. TCRdb redid the calling of the multiplex PCR reads with MiXCR, one entry per CDR3 protein. Seen here are some 460,000 distinct CDR3 sequences, 16% observed once, and the top ten hold 12%. As to time point: newly diagnosed GD, antithyroid drugs for less than 3 months. Extracted PBMC RNA gave rise to the TCR library. A further study also used this sample, focusing on T cells in Graves' hyperthyroidism and ophthalmopathy.

Sequencing used peripheral blood mononuclear cells (PBMCs), obtained at new diagnosis, from a patient treated with antithyroid drugs. All receptors derive from a man aged 35 to 55 with Graves disease.

This clonotype was counted only a few times. The genes are TRBV27 and TRBJ2-1; 7 bases map to TRBD2. Trimming at V came to 2 bases and at J to 1 base, leaving 8 bases not matched to a gene. The germline gives CDR1 MNHEY, CDR2 SMNVEV (reference sequence). CDR3 length: 17 amino acids. As DNA, the CDR3 is TGTGCCAGCAGTTTAAACCCACTAGCGCCTTCCTACAATGAGCAGTTCTTC. Encoded protein: CASSLNPLAPSYNEQFF.

The chain links TRBV5-1 to TRBJ2-1; D is possibly TRBD2 (6 bases). Per germline, CDR1 SGHRS and CDR2 YFSETQ. There are 17 residues in the CDR3. V was trimmed by 3 bases and J by 4 bases, leaving 20 bases between them. CDR3 DNA: TGCGCCAGCAGCTCCTACCTACGGGAGAGCTCGTACAATGAGCAGTTCTTC. The encoded protein is CASSSYLRESSYNEQFF.

J is TRBJ2-4 and V is TRBV6-1, with TRBD2 as a possible D gene (5 bases). Trimming cost V 5 bases and J 3 bases, with 20 bases left between them. The CDR3 totals 17 residues. The V gene's germline CDR1 is MNHNS and CDR2 SASEGT. The CDR3 spells CASSHRALGGVKNIQYF. Here the CDR3 DNA reads TGTGCCAGCAGTCACCGGGCCTTAGGAGGAGTCAAAAACATTCAGTACTTC.

The gene calls are TRBV18 and TRBJ2-2, with TRBD1 as a possible D gene (6 bases). CDR1 KGHSH and CDR2 LQKENI come from the germline V gene. Trimming took off 0 bases at V and 6 bases at J, with 14 bases between the two ends. The CDR3 sequence is 16 residues long. This CDR3 is CASSPPWGPRAGELFF. The DNA of the CDR3 is TGTGCCAGCTCACCACCATGGGGGCCCCGTGCCGGGGAGCTGTTTTTT.

The chain has TRBV2 and TRBJ1-5; a weak D match, TRBD1 (6 bases). Trimming took off 6 bases at V and 7 bases at J, with 16 bases between the two ends. This CDR3 contains 14 residues. Germline V gene sequence: CDR1 SNHLY, CDR2 FYNNEI. In nucleotides, the CDR3 is TGTGCCAGCAGCCCTGGCGGGGGGCACCAGCCCCAGCATTTT. As protein: CASSPGGGHQPQHF. The entire variable domain, with the rest obtained from reference TRBV2 and TRBJ1-5, is as follows: EPEVTQTPSHQVTQMGQEVILRCVPISNHLYFYWYRQILGQKVEFLVSFYNNEISEKSEIFDDQFSVERPDGSNFTLKIRSTKLEDSAMYFCASSPGGGHQPQHFGDGTRLSIL.

This clonotype was picked up many times. V is TRBV5-5 and J is TRBJ1-5; D perhaps matches TRBD1 (5 bases). Germline CDR1 is SGHKS and CDR2 is YYEKEE (reference sequence). Trimming took 4 bases from V and 3 from J, leaving 11 bases between them. The CDR3 runs to 14 residues. The CDR3 DNA sequence: TGTGCCAGCAGCCCTGGGACCAACAATCAGCCCCAGCATTTT. Its protein is CASSPGTNNQPQHF.

This clonotype was counted many times. The chain combines TRBV7-9 with TRBJ2-3; TRBD2 might be the D (6 bases). The J call is uncertain, as TRBJ2-4 better fits the DNA end. The CDR3 totals 13 residues. Germline V lookup: CDR1 SEHNR, CDR2 FQNEAQ (reference sequence). This CDR3 is CASSGGTAGAQYF. For the CDR3, the DNA is TGTGCCAGCAGCGGAGGGACCGCCGGAGCTCAGTACTTC.